A single sample gave rise to the 6 T cell receptor beta chains below, sequenced in a study of control samples from healthy donors and cancer patients. Assay used: immunoSEQ multiplex PCR; TCRdb lists only in-frame clones, some missing. The data show about 120,000 clones, with approximately 92% seen just once and under 0.7% held by the top ten. Material for sequencing was PBMCs. The receptors here all came from a man older than 75 with head and neck cancer.

The chain couples TRBV4-2 to TRBJ1-5; the D is unclear. The V end lost 1 base, the J end lost 5 bases, and 15 bases lay between the germline ends. The CDR3 covers 16 residues. The germline V gene has CDR1 LGHNA and CDR2 YNFKEQ. CDR3 in amino acids: CASSQGVGNLHQPQHF. The CDR3 nucleotides read TGTGCCAGCAGCCAAGGGGTGGGAAACCTACATCAGCCCCAGCATTTT.

V usage is TRBV27 and J usage is TRBJ1-1; D ambiguous. Germline values: CDR1 MNHEY, CDR2 SMNVEV (reference sequence). V was pared by 0 bases and J by 1 base, with 9 bases between. This CDR3 region has 15 residues. CDR3 sequence (DNA): TGTGCCAGCAGTTTATCAAGAACAGCGAACACTGAAGCTTTCTTT. Encoded protein: CASSLSRTANTEAFF.

The V call is TRBV2, the J call TRBJ1-1, with 7 bases identical to TRBD1. This CDR3 is 13 amino acids long. CDR1 and CDR2 from the germline V gene are SNHLY and FYNNEI. Trimming at V came to 9 bases and at J to 11 bases, leaving 15 bases not matched to a gene. CDR3 coding DNA: TGTGCCAGGAAATGGGACAGCACAGCGAGGGCTTTCTTT. Translating gives CARKWDSTARAFF.

The V call is TRBV19, the J call TRBJ1-2, with D hard to call. Trimming removed 4 bases at V and 6 bases at J, with 15 bases between. This CDR3 is built from 14 residues. Germline V gene sequence: CDR1 LNHDA, CDR2 SQIVND (reference sequence). The CDR3 bases are TGTGCCAGTAGTAATATTAGAAGGTTTAATGGCTACACCTTC. It translates to CASSNIRRFNGYTF. The variable domain in full, with the rest retrieved from reference TRBV19 and TRBJ1-2, is DGGITQSPKYLFRKEGQNVTLSCEQNLNHDAMYWYRQDPGQGLRLIYYSQIVNDFQKGDIAEGYSVSREKKESFPLTVTSAQKNPTAFYLCASSNIRRFNGYTFGSGTRLTVV.

The V gene is TRBV7-8, the J gene TRBJ2-7; a possible D gene is TRBD1 (6 bases). The CDR3 covers 15 residues. V dropped 5 bases and J dropped 0 bases, with 14 bases sitting between them. CDR1 is SGHVS, CDR2 FQNEAQ, per germline. CDR3 coding DNA: TGTGCCAGCAGCATCCCCAGGGGCCCCTCCTACGAGCAGTACTTC. Protein product: CASSIPRGPSYEQYF.

This clone has only a few counts. V is TRBV6-2 or TRBV6-3 and J is TRBJ1-2; 8 bases are shared with TRBD1. Trimming removed 5 bases from V and 6 bases from J; junction bases left unmatched: 11. This CDR3 region has 15 residues. Germline assignment: CDR1 MNHEY and CDR2 SVGEGT. The CDR3 nucleotides read TGTGCCAGCAGTACCTTCCCCGACAGGGGCCATGGCTACACCTTC. It translates to CASSTFPDRGHGYTF.